The present entry profiles one T cell receptor (beta chain) with its context. The antigen it recognizes is unknown. It has no much larger one-base neighbor in the sample; base qualities were not kept. Sequences LGHNA (CDR1) and YNFKEQ (CDR2) are obtained from the germline V gene. The cysteine opens and the phenylalanine closes a CDR3 of 13 amino acids. Left in the record is the CDR3 DNA by itself, 39 bases read in frame from the first base. V is shortened by 0 bases, J by 4 bases, and the region joining them spans 6 bases. The treatment or condition tag for this specimen amounts to: live attenuated yellow fever vaccine strain. At each blood-draw timepoint, two biological replicates of bulk PBMCs were obtained. PBMCs were isolated from peripheral blood using a standard Ficoll-Paque protocol. TriZol was used to extract RNA from bulk PBMCs, CD4 and CD8 fractions, and dextramer-positive and dextramer-negative fractions.

The data were obtained in a study of T cells after yellow fever vaccination (dated 2019 in TCRdb). Describing the broader study: The SMART-Seq v4 Ultra Low Input RNA kit was used to prepare libraries from fractions with low cell numbers. Bulk TCR alpha and beta repertoires were sequenced longitudinally to track T-cell clones before and after primary and booster YFV17D yellow fever vaccination. The cohort comprised two healthy male donors, one aged 18 to 29 and one aged 30 to 40 years. Bulk PBMC replicates and cell subsets were isolated from blood drawn at multiple timepoints before and after both primary and secondary immunization.

Study-wide conclusions, independent of this receptor: A small share of clonotypes occurred in both CD4 and CD8 compartments, likely arising from convergent recombination. Because only two donors were included in the study, the extent to which the findings can be generalized is limited. FACS-sorted repertoires could contain abundant contaminating clonotypes from the bulk population, so computational filtering was required. The secondary T-cell response was found to be weaker but faster than the primary response, with a peak reached on day 5 rather than on day 15. After the booster, most of the clones that had expanded following primary vaccination were detected again (around 97% of CD4 and 80% to 90% of CD8), which suggests that memory was broadly maintained.

TCR cDNA was synthesized by 5'RACE template switching, through which a universal primer site and unique molecular identifiers were introduced. Priming of cDNA synthesis was performed from both the TCR alpha and TCR beta constant segments. Libraries were amplified in two PCR steps, with sample barcodes and sequencing adapters added in the second step. Sequencing of libraries was performed on Illumina HiSeq 2500 (2x100 bp) or NovaSeq (2x150 bp). Per the source publication's procedure: Demultiplexing of reads and collapsing into UMI consensus sequences were performed with MIGEC, and V(D)J alignment was carried out with MiXCR. Clonotypes responding to the vaccine were identified with edgeR on replicate PBMC samples, with the criteria of FDR below 0.01 and a log2 fold change above 5 up to day 15. CD4 or CD8 identity was assigned to each bulk clonotype according to whether the clonotype was present at higher abundance in the sequenced CD4 repertoire or the sequenced CD8 repertoire. Clones were called with MiXCR by TCRdb after fastp trimmed the public reads at Q25, and only in-frame beta chains were retained. Identical CDR3 protein sequences are pooled into one entry, listed with their most common genes and DNA. These V and J calls are TCRdb output, not the study's own analysis. The sample yields about 580,000 distinct CDR3 sequences; about a sixth were counted once. The ten largest clones represent 15% to 20% of the sample.

The sequence was collected from a young man who received the YFV17D yellow fever vaccine. The V gene is TRBV4-2 and the J gene is TRBJ1-1; the D gene remains uncertain. This specimen consisted of PBMCs, obtained 5 to 6 days after the first yellow fever vaccination. The CDR3 protein is CASSQDKGTEAFF. Read as DNA, the sequence is TGTGCCAGCAGCCAAGATAAGGGCACTGAAGCTTTCTTT.